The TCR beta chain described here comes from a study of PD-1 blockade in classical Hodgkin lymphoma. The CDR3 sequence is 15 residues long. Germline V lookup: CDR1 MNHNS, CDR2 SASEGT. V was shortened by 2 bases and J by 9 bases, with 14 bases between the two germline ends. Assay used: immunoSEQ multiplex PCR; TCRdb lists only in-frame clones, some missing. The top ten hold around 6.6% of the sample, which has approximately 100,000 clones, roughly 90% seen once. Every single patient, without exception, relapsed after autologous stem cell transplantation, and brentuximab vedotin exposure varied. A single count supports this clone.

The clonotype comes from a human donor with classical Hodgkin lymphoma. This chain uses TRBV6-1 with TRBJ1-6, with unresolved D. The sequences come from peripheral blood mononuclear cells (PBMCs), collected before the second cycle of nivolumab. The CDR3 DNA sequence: TGTGCCAGCAGTGAAATGGAGAGCGATAGTTCACCCCTCCACTTT. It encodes CASSEMESDSSPLHF.